A single TCR beta chain is shown here with its context. Multiplex touch-down PCR with TRB-A/B primers amplified rearranged V-D-J TRB sequences. TCRdb called the multiplex PCR reads again in MiXCR, with one record for every CDR3 protein. The sample lists about 11,000 distinct CDR3 sequences; approximately 30% were seen once. Amplification of TCR beta used genomic DNA extracted from peripheral blood. Per germline, CDR1 SGHDT and CDR2 YYEEEE. CDR3 length equals 17 residues. Trimming shortened V by 3 bases and J by 3 bases, and 19 bases separated the two germline ends. This record comes from a study of T cell repertoires in aging, cancer and after chemotherapy.

The TCR sequence derives from a human donor in good health. The donor label of this sample is uncertain. Sample: blood. The chain combines TRBV5-6 with TRBJ1-3, with D hard to call. This CDR3 is CASSSPVAVESGNTIYF. The CDR3 nucleotides are TGTGCCAGCAGCTCCCCTGTTGCAGTGGAGAGTGGAAACACCATATATTTT.